The 3 T cell receptor beta chains below all came from one sample that was sequenced in a study of shared clonotypes between healthy human individuals. TCRdb's copy holds only in-frame clones and misses some; the assay was immunoSEQ multiplex PCR. This table has about 1.5 million clones, around 95% appearing once. Sequencing used naive CD4+ T cells sorted from blood. Subset noted: CD45RA+ positively selected. These receptors all stem from a man aged 25 to 45 in good health.

V gene TRBV28 combines with J gene TRBJ2-7; D unclear. The CDR3 runs to 16 residues. Trimming pared 5 bases from V and 0 bases from J, leaving 17 bases between. From germline, CDR1 is MDHEN and CDR2 SYDVKM. CDR3: CASSPPGPQLSYEQYF. The DNA for the CDR3 is TGTGCCAGCAGTCCCCCCGGGCCTCAACTCTCCTACGAGCAGTACTTC.

V gene TRBV5-6 combines with J gene TRBJ1-2; a weak D match, TRBD1 (5 bases). The V end lost 0 bases, the J end lost 4 bases, and 7 bases lay between the germline ends. CDR1 SGHDT and CDR2 YYEEEE come from the germline V gene. CDR3 length: 13 amino acids. The CDR3 DNA follows: TGTGCCAGCAGCTTGGAGGGGCGCTATGGCTACACCTTC. It translates to CASSLEGRYGYTF.

The chain couples TRBV5-1 to TRBJ2-7; possibly TRBD2 for D (6 bases). The V end was cut by 3 bases, the J end by 6 bases, with 19 bases between. This CDR3 spans 15 amino acids. Germline assignment: CDR1 SGHRS and CDR2 YFSETQ. CDR3 region: CASSSEVRELSEQYF. The DNA for the CDR3 is TGCGCCAGCAGCTCGGAAGTACGGGAGTTGAGCGAGCAGTACTTC.